One sample yielded the 4 T cell receptor beta chains listed below, sequenced in a study of blood T cell repertoires in COVID-19. Sequencing used immunoSEQ multiplex PCR; TCRdb keeps in-frame clones, though not all of them. The profile shows over 200,000 clones, 65% to 90% of them singletons. Sequencing was carried out using PBMCs or T cells enriched from blood (not recorded which). Source of these receptors: a man aged 18 to 29 who had recovered from COVID-19.

V and J are TRBV27 and TRBJ2-3, with TRBD2 matching 10 bases. The J segment lost 5 bases and the V segment lost 1 base, leaving 3 bases of the junction unmatched. CDR3 size: 15 residues. Germline values: CDR1 MNHEY, CDR2 SMNVEV (reference sequence). This chain's CDR3 is CASSLLLAGLDTQYF. DNA for the CDR3: TGTGCCAGCAGTTTATTACTAGCGGGATTAGATACGCAGTATTTT.

The chain recombines TRBV15 with TRBJ1-1; the D is unclear. This CDR3 is built from 15 residues. V lost 0 bases and J lost 4, with 12 bases in between. The germline gives CDR1 LNHNV, CDR2 YYDKDF (reference sequence). The CDR3 region is CATSRDPPAGTEAFF. CDR3 nucleotide sequence: TGTGCCACCAGCAGAGATCCGCCCGCCGGCACTGAAGCTTTCTTT.

This chain uses TRBV7-9 with TRBJ1-4; D gene uncertain. The ends were cut back, 5 bases at V and 8 bases at J, with 12 bases in the middle. Germline V CDR1 and CDR2: SEHNR, FQNEAQ (reference sequence). This CDR3 has 13 amino acids. In nucleotides, the CDR3 is TGTGCCAGCAGCCCTATCGATCGCGAAAAACTGTTTTTT. Encoded protein: CASSPIDREKLFF.

The rearrangement joins TRBV5-4 to TRBJ1-1; 8 nucleotides align to TRBD1. CDR3 size: 16 residues. The V gene's germline CDR1 is SGHNT and CDR2 YYREEE (reference sequence). V dropped 4 bases and J dropped 5; count of bases not matched to a gene: 13. The CDR3 loop is CASSRRGTGFGTEAFF. The CDR3 coding sequence is TGTGCCAGCAGCCGAAGAGGGACAGGCTTCGGGACTGAAGCTTTCTTT.